The 6 T cell receptor beta chains in this list originate from one sample, sequenced in a study of T cell clonotyping in hematopoietic cell transplantation. Some clones are missing from TCRdb's copy, which holds only in-frame ones; the method was immunoSEQ multiplex PCR. The sample carries tens of thousands of clones, over 85% recorded once. Time point indicated: recipient sample about 28 days before transplant, after cytoreduction. The material sequenced was peripheral blood mononuclear cells, taken before stem cell transplant. The origin of the receptors is a man aged 35-49 years with chronic myeloid leukemia. Some clones in this sample may be carry-over from other donors' samples.

This rearrangement joins TRBV5-6 to TRBJ1-5; TRBD1 aligns across 7 bases. Trimming cost V 4 bases and J 4 bases; bases outside gene matches: 5. The CDR3 is 14 amino acids. Germline CDR1 reads SGHDT; CDR2 reads YYEEEE. The CDR3 bases are TGTGCCAGCAGCGTACAGGGGCAGAATCAGCCCCAGCATTTT. It specifies CASSVQGQNQPQHF.

This sequence joins TRBV30 and TRBJ2-3; TRBD1 matches at 8 bases. Germline trimming cut 2 bases from V and 1 base from J; bases unmatched to any gene: 20. Per germline, CDR1 GTSNPN and CDR2 SVGIG (reference sequence). The CDR3 is 20 residues long. The CDR3 bases are TGTGCCTGGAGTCCTTCCGTATTTCCCAGGGGGCTGCCGGGCACAGATACGCAGTATTTT. Translation gives CAWSPSVFPRGLPGTDTQYF. The variable domain in full, completed from reference TRBV30 and TRBJ2-3, reads SQTIHQWPATLVQPVGSPLSLECTVEGTSNPNLYWYRQAAGRGLQLLFYSVGIGQISSEVPQNLSASRPQDRQFILSSKKLLLSDSGFYLCAWSPSVFPRGLPGTDTQYFGPGTRLTVL.

This clone turned up a few times. The genes are TRBV6-6 and TRBJ1-2, with 8 bases that match TRBD1. Germline CDR1 is MNHNY and CDR2 is SVGAGI (reference sequence). Unmatched junction bases numbered 9, after V lost 5 bases and J lost 7 bases. This CDR3 has 14 residues. The CDR3 spells CASSPSGGAGGYTF. The CDR3 nucleotides are TGTGCCAGCAGTCCCTCAGGGGGCGCAGGTGGCTACACCTTC.

The chain employs TRBV5-6 and TRBJ1-3; possibly TRBD1 for D (5 bases). V gave up 6 bases and J gave up 4 bases, with 17 bases separating them. CDR3 length: 15 residues. From germline, CDR1 is SGHDT and CDR2 YYEEEE. CDR3 amino acids: CASNHRGVGGNTIYF. The DNA of the CDR3 is TGTGCCAGCAACCACCGGGGGGTCGGGGGAAACACCATATATTTT.

This clone was seen once. This chain connects TRBV7-9 to TRBJ1-4; D is undetermined. The CDR3 covers 17 residues. V gave up 2 bases and J gave up 4 bases, with 17 bases separating them. Germline values: CDR1 SEHNR, CDR2 FQNEAQ (reference sequence). Here the CDR3 DNA reads TGTGCCAGCAGCTTACCGCTCGATAGGGTCAATAATGAAAAACTGTTTTTT. Translation: CASSLPLDRVNNEKLFF.

The V gene is TRBV7-6, the J gene TRBJ1-1; 10 bases map to TRBD1. J lost 3 bases, V lost 6 bases, and 4 bases had no gene match. Germline V gene sequence: CDR1 SGHVS, CDR2 FNYEAQ. The CDR3 is 14 amino acids. The CDR3 DNA reads as TGTGCCAGCAGTTACGGACAGGGGGACACTGAAGCTTTCTTT. As protein: CASSYGQGDTEAFF.